Ten or more counts support the clone carrying this T cell receptor (beta chain). This CDR3 spans 16 amino acids. V lost 0 bases, J lost 4 bases, and 16 bases lay in between. CDR1 is DFQATT and CDR2 is SNEGSKA in the germline V gene (reference sequence). Nobody among the patients had been given any treatment before thyroid surgery. Via MiXCR, TCRdb re-called the PCR reads. Among 80,000 to 85,000 clones listed, approximately 12% were seen once. The data are from a study of metastatic and nonmetastatic thyroid tumors. The V gene is TRBV20-1, the J gene TRBJ2-1, with TRBD2 as a possible D gene (6 bases). The sample comprised tumor tissue. The clonotype comes from a female donor with papillary thyroid cancer or a benign thyroid nodule (not recorded which). Some clones in this sample may be carry-over from other donors' samples. The CDR3 DNA sequence: TGCAGTGCTAGAGATTTAGCGGAATTTCAATACAATGAGCAGTTCTTC. This encodes CSARDLAEFQYNEQFF.